The table lists the clone carrying this TCR beta chain with a few counts. The entry originates in a study of shared clonotypes between healthy human individuals. V lost 5 bases and J lost 0; bases outside the gene matches: 1. Germline CDR1 and CDR2: MDHEN and SYDVKM. This CDR3 contains 14 residues. The protocol was immunoSEQ multiplex PCR, while the TCRdb copy is restricted to in-frame clones and leaves out a portion. This sample has some 1,100,000 clones; 70% to 80% occur once, and the top ten carry around 0.47%. The sequenced sample consisted of memory CD4+ T cells from PBMCs. Subset described: CD45RA-negative fraction. The receptor was isolated from a man younger than 35 in good health. Some clones in this sample may be carry-over from other donors' samples. The chain has TRBV28 and TRBJ2-7, with 10 bases lining up with TRBD2. CDR3 bases: TGTGCCAGCAGTCTAGCGGGAGTCTCCTACGAGCAGTACTTC. Translation gives CASSLAGVSYEQYF.